Shown below are 7 T cell receptor beta chains from a single sample sequenced in a study of T cell clonotyping in hematopoietic cell transplantation (dated by TCRdb to the early 2020s). Libraries were prepared through the immunoSEQ multiplex PCR assay. This immuneACCESS table, as held by TCRdb, lists in-frame sequences with V and J called but not all clones. Of the missing ones, under half trace to an unresolved V gene in checked studies; the others have no known cause. The sample data list 25,000 to 30,000 clones, and less than 85% of these were observed just once. Around 1.9% of the sample rests with the top ten. The time point label for this specimen denotes: recipient sample about 28 days before transplant, after cytoreduction. The sequences come from peripheral blood mononuclear cells, collected before stem cell transplant. The receptors originated from a man aged 35 to 55 with acute myeloid leukemia. Some clones in this sample may be carry-over from other donors' samples.

The chain uses TRBV9 and TRBJ1-2; D not certain. The CDR3 length is 13 residues. V lost 4 bases, J lost 8 bases, and 15 bases lay in between. Germline V gives CDR1 SGDLS, CDR2 YYNGEE. In DNA, the CDR3 is TGTGCCAGCAGCCCCGCCTACGAATACGGCTACACCTTC. Its protein is CASSPAYEYGYTF.

The CDR3, as DNA: TGTGCCAGCAGCTTAAGCAGGGGGCTTGGCACCGGGGAGCTGTTTTTT. This gives the protein CASSLSRGLGTGELFF. This chain uses TRBV7-9 with TRBJ2-2; 8 bases are a match to TRBD1. CDR1 SEHNR and CDR2 FQNEAQ come from the germline V gene (reference sequence). After removal of 2 bases from V and 4 bases from J, the junction contained 6 bases not matched to a gene. The length of the CDR3 is 16 residues.

The chain employs TRBV4-1 and TRBJ1-1; no clear D gene. CDR1 and CDR2 (germline): MGHRA, YSYEKL. With 7 bases removed from V and 0 bases from J, the gap between germline ends came to 12 bases. This CDR3 spans 14 amino acids. The DNA for the CDR3 is TGCGCCAGCAAGCCTGTAGGGCTGAACACTGAAGCTTTCTTT. It translates to CASKPVGLNTEAFF.

The chain is built from TRBV11-3 and TRBJ2-5; 7 bases are a match to TRBD2. CDR1 is SGHNT, CDR2 YENEEA, per germline. V trimming: 1 base; J trimming: 1 base; junction bases outside the gene matches: 3. The CDR3 covers 15 residues. CDR3 region: CASSLGGLIQETQYF. CDR3 nucleotide sequence: TGTGCCAGCAGCTTAGGGGGACTAATCCAAGAGACCCAGTACTTC. Drawing the rest from reference TRBV11-3 and TRBJ2-5, the complete variable domain is EAGVVQSPRYKIIEKKQPVAFWCNPISGHNTLYWYLQNLGQGPELLIRYENEEAVDDSQLPKDRFSAERLKGVDSTLKIQPAELGDSAVYLCASSLGGLIQETQYFGPGTRLLVL.

This clone was seen more than once but under ten times. The CDR3 spells CASVPSSQGDEQFF. CDR3 DNA sequence: TGTGCCAGCGTACCCTCCTCACAGGGGGACGAGCAGTTCTTC. V gene TRBV7-2 combines with J gene TRBJ2-1; 8 bases map to TRBD1. The CDR3 extends over 14 amino acids. The germline V gene encodes CDR1 SGHTA and CDR2 FQGNSA. The V and J ends lost 8 bases and 10 bases, in that order; junction bases with no gene match: 13.

V gene TRBV11-2 combines with J gene TRBJ1-2; 8 nucleotides line up with TRBD1. There are 11 residues in the CDR3. The germline gives CDR1 SGHAT, CDR2 FQNNGV. J gave up 9 bases and V 6 bases, and 3 bases lay outside the gene matches. DNA for the CDR3: TGTGCCAGCAGGCAGGGGGCAAGCTACACCTTC. Translating gives CASRQGASYTF.

The chain recombines TRBV6-1 with TRBJ2-5; 7 bases map to TRBD1. Germline V gene lookup returns CDR1 MNHNS and CDR2 SASEGT. After removal of 6 bases from V and 5 bases from J, the junction contained 6 bases not matched to a gene. The CDR3 totals 13 residues. CDR3 sequence (DNA): TGTGCCAGCAGGTGGACAGGCAGGGAGACCCAGTACTTC. Amino acid sequence: CASRWTGRETQYF.